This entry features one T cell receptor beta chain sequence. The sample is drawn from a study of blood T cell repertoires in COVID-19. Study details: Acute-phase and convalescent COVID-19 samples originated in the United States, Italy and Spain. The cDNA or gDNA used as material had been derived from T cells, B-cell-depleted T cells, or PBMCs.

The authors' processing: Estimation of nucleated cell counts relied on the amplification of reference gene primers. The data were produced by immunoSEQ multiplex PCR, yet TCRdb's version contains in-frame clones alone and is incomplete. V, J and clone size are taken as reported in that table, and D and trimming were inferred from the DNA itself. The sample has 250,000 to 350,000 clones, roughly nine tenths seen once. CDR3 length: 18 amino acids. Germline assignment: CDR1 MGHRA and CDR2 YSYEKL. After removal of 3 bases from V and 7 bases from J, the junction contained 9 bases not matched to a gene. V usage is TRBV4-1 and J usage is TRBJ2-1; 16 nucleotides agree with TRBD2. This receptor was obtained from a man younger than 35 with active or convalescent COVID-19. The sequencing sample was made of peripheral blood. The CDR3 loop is CASSHPGLAGGPMNEQFF. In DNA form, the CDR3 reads TGCGCCAGCAGCCACCCGGGACTAGCGGGAGGGCCGATGAATGAGCAGTTCTTC.